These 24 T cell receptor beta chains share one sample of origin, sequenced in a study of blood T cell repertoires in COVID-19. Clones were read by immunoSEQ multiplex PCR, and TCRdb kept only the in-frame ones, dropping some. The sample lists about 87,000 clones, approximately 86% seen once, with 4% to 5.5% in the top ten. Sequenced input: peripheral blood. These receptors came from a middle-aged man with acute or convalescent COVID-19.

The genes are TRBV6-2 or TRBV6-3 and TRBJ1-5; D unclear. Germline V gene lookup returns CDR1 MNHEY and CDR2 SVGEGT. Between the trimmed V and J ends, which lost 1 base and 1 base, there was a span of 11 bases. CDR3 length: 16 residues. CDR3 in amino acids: CASSYLARQSNQPQHF. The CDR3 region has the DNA TGTGCCAGCAGTTACTTGGCCAGGCAAAGCAATCAGCCCCAGCATTTT.

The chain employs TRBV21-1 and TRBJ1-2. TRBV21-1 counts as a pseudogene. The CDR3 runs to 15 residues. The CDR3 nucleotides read TGTGCCAGCAGCAAATGGGGAGATGGGGGAGGTGGCTACACCTTC. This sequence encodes CASSKWGDGGGGYTF.

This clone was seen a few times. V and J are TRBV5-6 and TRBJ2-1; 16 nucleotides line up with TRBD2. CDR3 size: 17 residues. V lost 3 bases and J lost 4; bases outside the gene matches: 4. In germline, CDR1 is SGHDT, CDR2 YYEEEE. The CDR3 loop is CASSWGTSGRAYNEQFF. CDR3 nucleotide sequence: TGTGCCAGCAGCTGGGGGACTAGCGGGAGGGCTTACAATGAGCAGTTCTTC.

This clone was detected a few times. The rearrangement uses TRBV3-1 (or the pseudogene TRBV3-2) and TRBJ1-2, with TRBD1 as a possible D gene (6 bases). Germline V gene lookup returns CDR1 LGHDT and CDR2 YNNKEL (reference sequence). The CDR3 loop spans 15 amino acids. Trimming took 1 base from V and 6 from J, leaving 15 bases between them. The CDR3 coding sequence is TGTGCCAGCAGCCAAGTTCGGGGGGCAGAGGATGGCTACACCTTC. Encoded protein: CASSQVRGAEDGYTF.

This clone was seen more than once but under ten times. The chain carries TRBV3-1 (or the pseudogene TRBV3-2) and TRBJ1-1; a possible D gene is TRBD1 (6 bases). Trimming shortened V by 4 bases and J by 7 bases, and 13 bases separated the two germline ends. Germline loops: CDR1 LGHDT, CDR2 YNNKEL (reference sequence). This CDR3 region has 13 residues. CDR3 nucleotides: TGTGCCAGCAGCCCACAGGGATGGAGTGAAGCTTTCTTT. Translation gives CASSPQGWSEAFF.

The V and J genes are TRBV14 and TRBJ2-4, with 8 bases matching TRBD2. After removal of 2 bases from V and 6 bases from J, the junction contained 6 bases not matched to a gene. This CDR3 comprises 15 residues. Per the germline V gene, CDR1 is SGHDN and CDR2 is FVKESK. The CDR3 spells CASSQRAGVINIQYF. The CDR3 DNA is TGTGCCAGCAGCCAAAGAGCGGGAGTTATAAACATTCAGTACTTC.

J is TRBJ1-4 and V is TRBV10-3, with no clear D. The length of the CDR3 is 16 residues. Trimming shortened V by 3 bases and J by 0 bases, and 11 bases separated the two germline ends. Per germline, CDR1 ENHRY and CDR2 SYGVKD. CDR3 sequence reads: CAISDFVSSTNEKLFF. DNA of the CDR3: TGTGCCATCAGTGATTTCGTTTCGTCAACTAATGAAAAACTGTTTTTT.

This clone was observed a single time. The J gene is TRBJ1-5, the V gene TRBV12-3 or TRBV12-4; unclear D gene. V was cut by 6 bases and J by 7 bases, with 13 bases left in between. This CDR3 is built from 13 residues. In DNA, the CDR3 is TGTGCCAGCAGGGCTTTGAGGAACCAGCCCCAGCATTTT. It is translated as CASRALRNQPQHF.

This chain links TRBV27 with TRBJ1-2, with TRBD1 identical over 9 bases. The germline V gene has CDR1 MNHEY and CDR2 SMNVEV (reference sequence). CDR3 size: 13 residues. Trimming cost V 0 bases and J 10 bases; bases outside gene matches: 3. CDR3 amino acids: CASSLSDRGDYTF. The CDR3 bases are TGTGCCAGCAGTTTATCGGACAGGGGAGACTACACCTTC.

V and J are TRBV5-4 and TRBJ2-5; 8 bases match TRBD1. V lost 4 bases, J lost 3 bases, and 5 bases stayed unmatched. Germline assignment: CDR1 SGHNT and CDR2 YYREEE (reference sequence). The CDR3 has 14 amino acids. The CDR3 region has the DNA TGTGCCAGCAGCGGACCGGACAGGGAAGAGACCCAGTACTTC. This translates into CASSGPDREETQYF.

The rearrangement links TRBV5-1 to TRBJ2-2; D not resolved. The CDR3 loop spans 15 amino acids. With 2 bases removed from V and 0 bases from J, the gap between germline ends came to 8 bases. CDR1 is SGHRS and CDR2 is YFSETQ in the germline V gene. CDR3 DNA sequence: TGCGCCAGCAGCTTCGGCGGAACGAACACCGGGGAGCTGTTTTTT. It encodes CASSFGGTNTGELFF.

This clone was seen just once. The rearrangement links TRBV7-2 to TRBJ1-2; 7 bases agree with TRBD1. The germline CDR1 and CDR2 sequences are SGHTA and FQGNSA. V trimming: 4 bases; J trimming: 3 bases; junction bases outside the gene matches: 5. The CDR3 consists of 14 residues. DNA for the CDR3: TGTGCCAGCAGCTCAAGACAGGGATACTATGGCTACACCTTC. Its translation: CASSSRQGYYGYTF.

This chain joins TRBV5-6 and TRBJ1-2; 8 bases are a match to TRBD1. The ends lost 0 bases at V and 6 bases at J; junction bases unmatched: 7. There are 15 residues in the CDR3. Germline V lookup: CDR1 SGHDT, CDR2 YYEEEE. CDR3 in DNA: TGTGCCAGCAGCTTGGCCAGGGGGCTAGTTGATGGCTACACCTTC. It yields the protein CASSLARGLVDGYTF.

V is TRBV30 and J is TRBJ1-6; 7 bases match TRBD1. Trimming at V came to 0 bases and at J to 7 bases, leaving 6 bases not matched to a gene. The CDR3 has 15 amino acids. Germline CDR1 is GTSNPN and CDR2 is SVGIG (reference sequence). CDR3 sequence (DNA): TGTGCCTGGAGTGTACTAAGGGGGCTGAATTCACCCCTCCACTTT. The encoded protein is CAWSVLRGLNSPLHF.

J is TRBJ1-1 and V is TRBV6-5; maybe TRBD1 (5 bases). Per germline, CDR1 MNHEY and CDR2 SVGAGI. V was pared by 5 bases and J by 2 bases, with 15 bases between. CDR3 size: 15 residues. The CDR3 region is CASSLDISGNTEAFF. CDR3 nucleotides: TGTGCCAGCAGTCTGGACATCTCAGGTAACACTGAAGCTTTCTTT.

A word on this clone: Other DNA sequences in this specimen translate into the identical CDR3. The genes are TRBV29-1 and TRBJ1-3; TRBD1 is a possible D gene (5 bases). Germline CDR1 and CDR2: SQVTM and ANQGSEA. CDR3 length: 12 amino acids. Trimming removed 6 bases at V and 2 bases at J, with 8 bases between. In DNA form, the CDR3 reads TGCAGCGTCGGGACTCCTGGAAACACCATATATTTT. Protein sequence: CSVGTPGNTIYF.

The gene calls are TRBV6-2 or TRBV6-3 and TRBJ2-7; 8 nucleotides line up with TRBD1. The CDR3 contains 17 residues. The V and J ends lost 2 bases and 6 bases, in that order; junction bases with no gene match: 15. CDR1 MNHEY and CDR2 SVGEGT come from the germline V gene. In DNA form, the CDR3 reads TGTGCCAGCAGTTACCAGGTACCCGGGACAGGTGTTTTCGAGCAGTACTTC. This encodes CASSYQVPGTGVFEQYF.

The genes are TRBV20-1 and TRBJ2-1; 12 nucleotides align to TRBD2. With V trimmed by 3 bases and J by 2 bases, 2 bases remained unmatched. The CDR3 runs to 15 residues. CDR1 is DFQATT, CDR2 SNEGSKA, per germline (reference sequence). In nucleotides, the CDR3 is TGCAGTGCTAGTACTAGCGGGGGGACCTACAATGAGCAGTTCTTC. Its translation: CSASTSGGTYNEQFF.

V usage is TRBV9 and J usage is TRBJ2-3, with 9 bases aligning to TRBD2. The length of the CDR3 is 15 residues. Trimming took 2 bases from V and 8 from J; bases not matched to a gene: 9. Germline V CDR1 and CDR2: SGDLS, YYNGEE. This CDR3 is CASSVSLAGDGTQYF. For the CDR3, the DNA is TGTGCCAGCAGCGTCTCTTTAGCGGGAGACGGTACGCAGTATTTT.

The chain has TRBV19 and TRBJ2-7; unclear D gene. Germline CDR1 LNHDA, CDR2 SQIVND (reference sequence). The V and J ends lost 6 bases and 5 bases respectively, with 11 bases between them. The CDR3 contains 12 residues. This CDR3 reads CASSLSRDEQYF. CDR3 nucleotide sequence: TGTGCCAGTAGCCTTAGCCGGGACGAGCAGTACTTC.

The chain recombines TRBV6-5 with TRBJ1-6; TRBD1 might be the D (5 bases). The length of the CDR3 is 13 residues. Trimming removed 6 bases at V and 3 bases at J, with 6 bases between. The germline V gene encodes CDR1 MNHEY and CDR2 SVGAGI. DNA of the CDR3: TGTGCCAGCAGCCAGGGCTATAATTCACCCCTCCACTTT. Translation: CASSQGYNSPLHF.

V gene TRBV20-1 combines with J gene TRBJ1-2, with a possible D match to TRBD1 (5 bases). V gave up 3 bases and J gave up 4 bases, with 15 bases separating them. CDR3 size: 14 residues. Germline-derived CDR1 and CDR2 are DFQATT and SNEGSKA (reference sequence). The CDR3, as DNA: TGCAGTGCTAGTGAGCAGGGCGGTCGCTATGGCTACACCTTC. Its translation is CSASEQGGRYGYTF.

The CDR3 protein is CASSQEGNTIYF. The CDR3 nucleotides read TGTGCCAGCAGCCAGGAGGGAAACACCATATATTTT. V and J are TRBV3-1 (or the pseudogene TRBV3-2) and TRBJ1-3; no definite D call. Germline CDR1 LGHDT, CDR2 YNNKEL (reference sequence). Trimming took 3 bases from V and 4 from J, leaving 4 bases between them. This CDR3 has 12 amino acids.

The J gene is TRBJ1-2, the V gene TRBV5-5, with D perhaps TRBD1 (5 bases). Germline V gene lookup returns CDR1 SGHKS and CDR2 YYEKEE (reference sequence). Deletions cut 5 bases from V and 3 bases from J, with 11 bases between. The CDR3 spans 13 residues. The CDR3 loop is CASSDQTDYGYTF. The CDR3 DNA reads TGTGCCAGCAGTGATCAGACAGACTATGGCTACACCTTC.